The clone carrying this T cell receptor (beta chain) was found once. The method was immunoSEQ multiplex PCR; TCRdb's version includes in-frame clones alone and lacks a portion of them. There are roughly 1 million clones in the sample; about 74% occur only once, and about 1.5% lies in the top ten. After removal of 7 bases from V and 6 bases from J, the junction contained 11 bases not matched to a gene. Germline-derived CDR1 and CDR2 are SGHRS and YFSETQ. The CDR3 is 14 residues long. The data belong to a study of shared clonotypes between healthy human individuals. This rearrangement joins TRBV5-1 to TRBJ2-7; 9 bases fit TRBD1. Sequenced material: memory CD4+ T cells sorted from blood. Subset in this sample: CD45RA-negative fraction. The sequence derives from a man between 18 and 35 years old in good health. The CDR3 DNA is TGCGCCAGCGGTACAGGGGGCAGCCCTCTCGAGCAGTACTTC. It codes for CASGTGGSPLEQYF.